The 29 T cell receptor beta chains presented below share a single source sample, sequenced in a study of PD-L1 blockade in urothelial cancer. The time point here: peripheral blood 6 weeks after treatment start. Sequencing used immunoSEQ multiplex PCR; TCRdb keeps in-frame clones, though not all of them. The sample yields around 62,000 clones, roughly 90% seen once. The source material was PBMCs, sampled around atezolizumab (anti-PD-L1) treatment. These receptors came from a man between 60 and 70 years old with urothelial cancer.

V is TRBV5-5 and J is TRBJ2-7, with a tentative D call TRBD2 (6 bases). Trimming cost V 0 bases and J 0 bases, with 13 bases left between them. This CDR3 comprises 16 residues. The germline gives CDR1 SGHKS, CDR2 YYEKEE (reference sequence). The CDR3 nucleotides read TGTGCCAGCAGCTTGGAGCGGCAGGGAGGCTCCTACGAGCAGTACTTC. Residues: CASSLERQGGSYEQYF.

This chain links TRBV4-3 with TRBJ2-3; D unresolved. Trimming removed 1 base from V and 2 bases from J, with 16 bases in between. The germline CDR1 and CDR2 sequences are LGHNA and YSLEER. The CDR3 runs to 17 residues. The CDR3 DNA reads as TGCGCCAGCAGCCAAGGCCGTAGTGAGGCCTACACAGATACGCAGTATTTT. This translates into CASSQGRSEAYTDTQYF.

This chain uses TRBV5-1 with TRBJ2-5; possibly TRBD1 for D (6 bases). The germline V gene encodes CDR1 SGHRS and CDR2 YFSETQ. V was pared by 4 bases and J by 2 bases, with 12 bases between. The CDR3 sequence is 14 residues long. For the CDR3, the DNA is TGCGCCAGCAGCATTTGGGACACTCAAGAGACCCAGTACTTC. Protein: CASSIWDTQETQYF. Variable domain in full (rest from reference TRBV5-1 and TRBJ2-5): KAGVTQTPRYLIKTRGQQVTLSCSPISGHRSVSWYQQTPGQGLQFLFEYFSETQRNKGNFPGRFSGRQFSNSRSEMNVSTLELGDSALYLCASSIWDTQETQYFGPGTRLLVL.

V gene TRBV27 combines with J gene TRBJ2-1; 7 bases line up with TRBD2. The CDR3 covers 14 residues. J gave up 9 bases and V 8 bases, and 13 bases lay outside the gene matches. Germline V lookup: CDR1 MNHEY, CDR2 SMNVEV (reference sequence). This chain's CDR3 is CASAWGGFAGEQFF. CDR3 nucleotides: TGTGCCAGCGCTTGGGGGGGATTTGCGGGTGAGCAGTTCTTC.

The chain joins TRBV9 to TRBJ2-1; 13 bases map to TRBD2. The CDR3 totals 17 residues. Unmatched junction bases numbered 10, after V lost 4 bases and J lost 6 bases. Per the germline V gene, CDR1 is SGDLS and CDR2 is YYNGEE. The CDR3 loop is CASSPRLAGGNGNEQFF. The CDR3 DNA is TGTGCCAGCAGCCCCAGACTAGCGGGGGGAAACGGCAATGAGCAGTTCTTC.

J is TRBJ1-2 and V is TRBV9, with 7 bases that match TRBD1. V lost 4 bases, J lost 8 bases, and 17 bases stayed unmatched. The CDR3 is 16 residues long. From germline, CDR1 is SGDLS and CDR2 YYNGEE. CDR3 nucleotide sequence: TGTGCCAGCAGCTACGGACAGGCGGGAACTCTTACGGGCTACACCTTC. Its protein is CASSYGQAGTLTGYTF. The full variable domain, completed using reference TRBV9 and TRBJ1-2, is DSGVTQTPKHLITATGQRVTLRCSPRSGDLSVYWYQQSLDQGLQFLIQYYNGEERAKGNILERFSAQQFPDLHSELNLSSLELGDSALYFCASSYGQAGTLTGYTFGSGTRLTVV.

The rearrangement joins TRBV18 to TRBJ1-5; D is unresolved. Trimming pared 3 bases from V and 6 bases from J, leaving 6 bases between. Germline CDR1 is KGHSH and CDR2 is LQKENI. This CDR3 is built from 12 residues. This chain's CDR3 is CASSPPGQPQHF. DNA of the CDR3: TGTGCCAGCTCACCTCCGGGTCAGCCCCAGCATTTT.

The J gene is TRBJ2-3, the V gene TRBV2; TRBD2 matches 10 bases. The CDR3 is 14 amino acids. V lost 10 bases and J lost 2; bases outside the gene matches: 6. Germline V gene sequence: CDR1 SNHLY, CDR2 FYNNEI. In DNA, the CDR3 is TGTGCCAAGACCCTAGCGGGAGTCACAGATACGCAGTATTTT. Residues: CAKTLAGVTDTQYF.

The gene calls are TRBV7-9 and TRBJ1-2; 11 bases map to TRBD1. Germline loops: CDR1 SEHNR, CDR2 FQNEAQ (reference sequence). CDR3 length equals 17 residues. The J segment lost 0 bases and the V segment lost 5 bases, leaving 8 bases of the junction unmatched. The DNA for the CDR3 is TGTGCCAGCAGCGAGCGGACAGGGGGCCTTACTAACTATGGCTACACCTTC. Its translation: CASSERTGGLTNYGYTF.

The rearrangement joins TRBV7-3 to TRBJ1-1; D not certain. V lost 2 bases and J 1 base, leaving 5 bases between the germline ends. The CDR3 length is 13 residues. Germline CDR1 SGHTA, CDR2 FQGTGA. In DNA form, the CDR3 reads TGTGCCAGCAGCTTAGAGAGGAACACTGAAGCTTTCTTT. It encodes CASSLERNTEAFF.

The chain combines TRBV6-5 with TRBJ1-1; the D is unclear. The ends were cut back, 4 bases at V and 1 base at J, with 13 bases in the middle. Germline V CDR1 and CDR2: MNHEY, SVGAGI. This CDR3 has 15 residues. The CDR3 sequence: CASSSEGLGNTEAFF. CDR3 DNA sequence: TGTGCCAGCAGTTCGGAGGGTTTAGGGAACACTGAAGCTTTCTTT.

The rearrangement links TRBV5-4 to TRBJ2-5, with D possibly being TRBD1 (6 bases). V lost 3 bases and J 7 bases, leaving 10 bases between the germline ends. CDR1 SGHNT and CDR2 YYREEE come from the germline V gene (reference sequence). The CDR3 extends over 12 amino acids. The CDR3 DNA sequence: TGTGCCAGCAGCTGGGGGCAGGGGACCCAGTACTTC. It codes for CASSWGQGTQYF.

This clone was observed a handful of times. The V gene is TRBV5-1, the J gene TRBJ1-4; no reliable D call. Germline CDR1 and CDR2: SGHRS and YFSETQ. The CDR3 runs to 14 residues. Trimming stripped 0 bases from V and 7 bases from J, with 10 bases between. Here the CDR3 DNA reads TGCGCCAGCAGCTTGGGTCCCCCTTCTGAAAAACTGTTTTTT. This translates into CASSLGPPSEKLFF.

The chain uses TRBV6-5 and TRBJ2-7, with D perhaps matching TRBD2 (6 bases). Deletions cut 2 bases from V and 2 bases from J, with 16 bases between. This CDR3 is built from 16 residues. CDR1 and CDR2 from the germline V gene are MNHEY and SVGAGI. The CDR3 nucleotides are TGTGCCAGCAGTTACGGGGGAGGCATTGGGCCCTACGAGCAGTACTTC. Translating gives CASSYGGGIGPYEQYF.

This chain joins TRBV18 and TRBJ1-1; D is possibly TRBD1 (5 bases). CDR3 length: 15 residues. Trimming took 3 bases from V and 3 from J, leaving 14 bases between them. Germline CDR1 KGHSH, CDR2 LQKENI. CDR3 nucleotides: TGTGCCAGCTCACCGGGGGGGTCACGGGACACTGAAGCTTTCTTT. It encodes CASSPGGSRDTEAFF.

The chain couples TRBV6-1 to TRBJ1-1; D gene unclear. Germline V gives CDR1 MNHNS, CDR2 SASEGT. The CDR3 extends over 13 amino acids. V lost 8 bases, J lost 1 base, and 11 bases lay in between. CDR3 region: CASAGDSNTEAFF. The DNA of the CDR3 is TGTGCCAGCGCCGGGGATTCGAACACTGAAGCTTTCTTT.

This chain joins TRBV9 and TRBJ2-1, with 8 positions matching TRBD2. CDR1 SGDLS and CDR2 YYNGEE come from the germline V gene. This CDR3 comprises 16 residues. Unmatched junction bases numbered 6, after V lost 4 bases and J lost 0 bases. CDR3 sequence reads: CASSLPSGSSYNEQFF. The CDR3 DNA is TGTGCCAGCAGCCTCCCAAGCGGGAGCTCCTACAATGAGCAGTTCTTC. Filled out from reference TRBV9 and TRBJ2-1, the complete variable domain reads DSGVTQTPKHLITATGQRVTLRCSPRSGDLSVYWYQQSLDQGLQFLIQYYNGEERAKGNILERFSAQQFPDLHSELNLSSLELGDSALYFCASSLPSGSSYNEQFFGPGTRLTVL.

The gene calls are TRBV5-8 and TRBJ1-5; 7 bases are a match to TRBD1. The germline CDR1 and CDR2 sequences are SGHTS and YDEGEE. There are 16 residues in the CDR3. J gave up 4 bases and V 3 bases, and 10 bases lay outside the gene matches. The chain's CDR3 is CASSWITGEGNQPQHF. DNA for the CDR3: TGTGCCAGCAGCTGGATCACAGGGGAAGGAAATCAGCCCCAGCATTTT.

This chain uses TRBV6-4 with TRBJ2-1, with 10 bases lining up with TRBD2. Germline CDR1 and CDR2: MRHNA and SNTAGT. V shed 6 bases and J 6 bases; nucleotides not matched to a gene: 8. The CDR3 is 15 amino acids. In DNA form, the CDR3 reads TGTGCCAGCAGCGGAGCGGGAGGGCCGAGCAATGAGCAGTTCTTC. It is translated as CASSGAGGPSNEQFF.

This chain uses TRBV4-1 with TRBJ1-5; D possibly corresponds to TRBD1 (6 bases). This CDR3 is 14 amino acids long. Trimming removed 0 bases from V and 6 bases from J, with 9 bases in between. Germline V gives CDR1 MGHRA, CDR2 YSYEKL. The CDR3 DNA follows: TGCGCCAGCAGCCAAGAAGGGACAATTCAGCCCCAGCATTTT. Protein product: CASSQEGTIQPQHF.

In its sample, this clone was seen once. The chain recombines TRBV28 with TRBJ1-2; 12 bases fit TRBD1. Trimming at V came to 6 bases and at J to 3 bases, leaving 11 bases not matched to a gene. CDR3 length: 17 residues. The germline gives CDR1 MDHEN, CDR2 SYDVKM. The CDR3 DNA sequence: TGTGCCAGCAGCAAACAGCCGGGACAGGGGGCTTACTATGGCTACACCTTC. It yields the protein CASSKQPGQGAYYGYTF.

This chain uses TRBV6-5 with TRBJ2-1, with a tentative D call TRBD2 (6 bases). The germline V and J ends were trimmed by 2 bases and 14 bases, with 10 bases remaining between them. CDR1 MNHEY and CDR2 SVGAGI come from the germline V gene. CDR3 length equals 11 residues. The CDR3 sequence: CASSYGTSEFF. The CDR3 DNA reads as TGTGCCAGCAGTTACGGGACTTCGGAGTTCTTC.

The V gene is TRBV5-6, the J gene TRBJ2-5, with 14 positions matching TRBD2. The V segment lost 4 bases and the J segment 3 bases; nucleotides outside the gene matches: 11. Germline CDR1 and CDR2: SGHDT and YYEEEE. The CDR3 is 18 amino acids. Here the CDR3 DNA reads TGTGCCAGCAGCCCGCGACTAGCGGGAGGGCCTTTAGAAGAGACCCAGTACTTC. Protein: CASSPRLAGGPLEETQYF.

The genes are TRBV19 and TRBJ1-5, with a possible D match to TRBD1 (5 bases). V lost 5 bases, J lost 5 bases, and 10 bases lay in between. This CDR3 has 13 amino acids. Looked up from germline, CDR1 is LNHDA and CDR2 is SQIVND (reference sequence). The CDR3 reads CASSLTAYQPQHF. CDR3 nucleotide sequence: TGTGCCAGTAGTTTGACAGCTTATCAGCCCCAGCATTTT.

This clone occurred once. The chain couples TRBV9 to TRBJ2-3; the D gene is possibly TRBD1 (5 bases). This CDR3 has 15 amino acids. Trimming took off 4 bases at V and 2 bases at J, with 14 bases between the two ends. Germline lookup yields CDR1 SGDLS and CDR2 YYNGEE. CDR3 sequence (DNA): TGTGCCAGCAGCATCCACTTGACAGCCACAGATACGCAGTATTTT. It specifies CASSIHLTATDTQYF. The whole variable domain, remainder taken from reference TRBV9 and TRBJ2-3, is DSGVTQTPKHLITATGQRVTLRCSPRSGDLSVYWYQQSLDQGLQFLIQYYNGEERAKGNILERFSAQQFPDLHSELNLSSLELGDSALYFCASSIHLTATDTQYFGPGTRLTVL.

The chain combines TRBV19 with TRBJ2-5; D is perhaps TRBD2 (7 bases). Trimming cost V 4 bases and J 2 bases, with 17 bases left between them. Germline V CDR1 and CDR2: LNHDA, SQIVND (reference sequence). This CDR3 has 16 residues. DNA for the CDR3: TGTGCCAGTAGTAGGGATCCGGGGGGCTATCAAGAGACCCAGTACTTC. Amino acid sequence: CASSRDPGGYQETQYF. Looking up the rest from reference TRBV19 and TRBJ2-5 gives the full variable domain: DGGITQSPKYLFRKEGQNVTLSCEQNLNHDAMYWYRQDPGQGLRLIYYSQIVNDFQKGDIAEGYSVSREKKESFPLTVTSAQKNPTAFYLCASSRDPGGYQETQYFGPGTRLLVL.

The rearrangement uses TRBV10-3 and TRBJ2-6, with 8 bases fitting TRBD1. V lost 6 bases and J lost 1; bases outside the gene matches: 11. CDR1 is ENHRY and CDR2 is SYGVKD in the germline V gene. The CDR3 runs to 18 residues. This CDR3 reads CAIREEPGGKSGANVLTF. Here the CDR3 DNA reads TGTGCCATCAGGGAGGAACCAGGGGGCAAATCTGGGGCCAACGTCCTGACTTTC.

The rearrangement joins TRBV5-4 to TRBJ1-2; the match to TRBD1 covers 9 bases. Germline CDR1 SGHNT, CDR2 YYREEE (reference sequence). CDR3 length: 14 residues. Unmatched junction bases numbered 5, after V lost 4 bases and J lost 4 bases. CDR3 region: CASSGRQGGYGYTF. The DNA of the CDR3 is TGTGCCAGCAGCGGGCGACAGGGGGGCTATGGCTACACCTTC.

The J gene is TRBJ2-2, the V gene TRBV2; tentatively, D is TRBD1 (6 bases). The V and J ends lost 6 bases and 4 bases respectively, with 12 bases between them. CDR3 size: 14 residues. CDR1 and CDR2 from the germline V gene are SNHLY and FYNNEI. The CDR3 DNA reads as TGTGCCAGCAGCTCGACAGGCGGCACCGGGGAGCTGTTTTTT. Residues: CASSSTGGTGELFF.